The clone carrying this T cell receptor beta chain was counted a few times. An end of the junction does not agree with germline; a read error may underlie this. The sample is drawn from a study of Graves' ophthalmopathy and Graves' hyperthyroidism. Germline values: CDR1 ENHRY, CDR2 SYGVKD. The CDR3 spans 13 residues. The sequenced template was RNA, covering the TCR beta CDR3 region. RT-PCR with HTBI primers came first, then second-round multiplex PCR. TCRdb itself ran the multiplex PCR reads through MiXCR, one entry per CDR3 protein. Of 450,000 to 600,000 distinct CDR3 sequences in the sample, approximately 37% were seen once.

The sequencing sample was made of peripheral blood or thyroid tissue (not recorded which). This receptor was obtained from an adult man with Graves' hyperthyroidism. This sequence joins TRBV10-3 and TRBJ2-7; D ambiguous. CDR3 loop: CASSLSLSGEQYF. The DNA for the CDR3 is TGTGCCAGCAGTTTATCGCTTTCGGGTGAGCAGTACTTC.